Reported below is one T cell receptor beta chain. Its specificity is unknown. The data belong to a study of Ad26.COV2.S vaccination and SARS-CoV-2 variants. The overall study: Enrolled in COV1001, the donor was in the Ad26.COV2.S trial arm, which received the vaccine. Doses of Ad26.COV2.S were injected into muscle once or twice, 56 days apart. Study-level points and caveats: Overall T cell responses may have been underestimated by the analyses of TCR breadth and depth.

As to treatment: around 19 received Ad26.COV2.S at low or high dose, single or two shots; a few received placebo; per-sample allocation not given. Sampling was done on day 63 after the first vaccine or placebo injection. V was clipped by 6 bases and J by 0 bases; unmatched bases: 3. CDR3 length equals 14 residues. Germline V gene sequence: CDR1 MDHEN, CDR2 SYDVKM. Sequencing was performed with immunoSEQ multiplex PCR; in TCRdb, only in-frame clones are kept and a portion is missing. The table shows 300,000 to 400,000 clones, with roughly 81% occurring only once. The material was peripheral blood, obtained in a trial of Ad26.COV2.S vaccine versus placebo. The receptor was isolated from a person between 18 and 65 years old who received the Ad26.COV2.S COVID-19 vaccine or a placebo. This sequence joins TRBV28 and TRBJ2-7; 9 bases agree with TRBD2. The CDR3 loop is CASRGTSSSYEQYF. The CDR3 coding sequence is TGTGCCAGCAGAGGGACTAGCAGCTCCTACGAGCAGTACTTC.